This TCR beta chain was captured by sequencing in a study of shared clonotypes between healthy human individuals. General study points: Blood alone was sampled, and tissue repertoires likely differ.

It was into CD45RA+ naive and CD45RA-negative memory subsets that the CD4+ cells were split. Assay: immunoSEQ multiplex PCR; the TCRdb copy retains only in-frame clones and omits some. The sample contains some 2,000,000 clones, around 95% of which appear only once. Germline V CDR1 and CDR2: KGHSH, LQKENI. The CDR3 is 15 amino acids. V was clipped by 3 bases and J by 1 base, with 12 bases between them. Notes on this clone: Antigen unknown.

The chain carries TRBV18 and TRBJ1-1; TRBD1 might be the D (6 bases). Source material: naive CD4+ T cells sorted from blood. Subset of the sample: CD45RA+ positively selected. This clonotype was sampled from a man between 18 and 29 years old in good health. CDR3 nucleotide sequence: TGTGCCAGCTCACCCACGGGAGGGGGGAACACTGAAGCTTTCTTT. Amino acid sequence: CASSPTGGGNTEAFF.